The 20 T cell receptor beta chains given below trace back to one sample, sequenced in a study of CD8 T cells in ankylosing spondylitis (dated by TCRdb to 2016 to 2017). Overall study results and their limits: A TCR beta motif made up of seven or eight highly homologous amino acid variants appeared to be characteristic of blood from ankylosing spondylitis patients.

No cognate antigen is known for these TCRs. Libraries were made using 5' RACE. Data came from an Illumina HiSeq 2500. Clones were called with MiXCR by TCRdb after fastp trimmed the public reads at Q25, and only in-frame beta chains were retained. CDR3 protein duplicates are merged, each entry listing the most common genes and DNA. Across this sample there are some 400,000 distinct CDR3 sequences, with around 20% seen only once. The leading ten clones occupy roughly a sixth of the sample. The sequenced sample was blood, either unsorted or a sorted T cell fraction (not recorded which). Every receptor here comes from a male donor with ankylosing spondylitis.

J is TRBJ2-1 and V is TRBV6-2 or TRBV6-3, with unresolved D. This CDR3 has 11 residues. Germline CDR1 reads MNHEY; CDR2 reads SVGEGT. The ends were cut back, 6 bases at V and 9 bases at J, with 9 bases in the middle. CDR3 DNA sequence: TGTGCCAGCAGCCACGGTGGTGAGCAGTTCTTC. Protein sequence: CASSHGGEQFF.

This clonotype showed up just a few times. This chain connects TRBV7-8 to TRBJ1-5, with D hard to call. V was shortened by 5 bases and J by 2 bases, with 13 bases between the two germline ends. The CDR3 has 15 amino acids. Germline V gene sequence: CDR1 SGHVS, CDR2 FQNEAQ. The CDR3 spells CASSLFEGRNQPQHF. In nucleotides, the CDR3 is TGTGCCAGCAGCCTTTTCGAAGGGCGCAATCAGCCCCAGCATTTT.

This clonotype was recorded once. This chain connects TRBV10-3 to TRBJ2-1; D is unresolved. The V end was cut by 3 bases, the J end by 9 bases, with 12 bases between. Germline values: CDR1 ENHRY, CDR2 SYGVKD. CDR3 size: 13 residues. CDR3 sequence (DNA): TGTGCCATCAGTGAATTAAAGATGGGTGAGCAGTTCTTC. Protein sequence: CAISELKMGEQFF.

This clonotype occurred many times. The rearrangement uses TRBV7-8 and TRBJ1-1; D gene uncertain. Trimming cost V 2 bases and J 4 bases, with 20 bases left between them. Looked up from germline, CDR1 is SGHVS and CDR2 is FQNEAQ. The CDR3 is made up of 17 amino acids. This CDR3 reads CASSLSSGGPGLTEAFF. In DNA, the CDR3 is TGTGCCAGCAGCTTAAGCTCGGGCGGACCGGGCCTCACTGAAGCTTTCTTT.

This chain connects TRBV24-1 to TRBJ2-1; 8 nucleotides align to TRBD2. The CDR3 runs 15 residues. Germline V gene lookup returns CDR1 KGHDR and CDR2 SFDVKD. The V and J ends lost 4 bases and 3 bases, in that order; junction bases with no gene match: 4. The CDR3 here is CATSDPSGFYNEQFF. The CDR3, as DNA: TGTGCCACCAGTGACCCTAGCGGGTTCTACAATGAGCAGTTCTTC.

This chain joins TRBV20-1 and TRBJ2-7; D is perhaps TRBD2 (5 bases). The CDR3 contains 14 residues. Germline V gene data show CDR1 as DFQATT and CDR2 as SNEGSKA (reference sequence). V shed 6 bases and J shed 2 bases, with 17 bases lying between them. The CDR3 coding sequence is TGCAGTGCGGGAGTGGGTGGGTTCCCCTACGAGCAGTACTTC. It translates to CSAGVGGFPYEQYF.

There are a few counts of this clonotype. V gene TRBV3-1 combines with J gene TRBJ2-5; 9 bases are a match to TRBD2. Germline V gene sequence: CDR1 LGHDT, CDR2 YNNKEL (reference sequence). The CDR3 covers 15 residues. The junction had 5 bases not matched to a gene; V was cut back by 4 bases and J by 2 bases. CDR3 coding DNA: TGTGCCAGCAGCCTTAGCGGGAGTGGACAAGAGACCCAGTACTTC. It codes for CASSLSGSGQETQYF.

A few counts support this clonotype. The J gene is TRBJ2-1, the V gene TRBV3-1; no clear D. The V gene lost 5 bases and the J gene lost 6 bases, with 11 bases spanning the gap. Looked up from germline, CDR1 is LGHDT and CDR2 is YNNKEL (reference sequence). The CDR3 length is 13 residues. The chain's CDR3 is CASSNNMANEQFF. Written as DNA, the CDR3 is TGTGCCAGCAGCAATAACATGGCCAATGAGCAGTTCTTC.

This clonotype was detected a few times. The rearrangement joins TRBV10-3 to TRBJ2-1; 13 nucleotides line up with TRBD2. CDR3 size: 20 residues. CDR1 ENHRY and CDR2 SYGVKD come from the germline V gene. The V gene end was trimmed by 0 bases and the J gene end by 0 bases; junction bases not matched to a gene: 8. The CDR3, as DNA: TGTGCCATCAGTGAGTCGGACGGGACTAGCGGGATTCGCTCCTACAATGAGCAGTTCTTC. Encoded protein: CAISESDGTSGIRSYNEQFF.

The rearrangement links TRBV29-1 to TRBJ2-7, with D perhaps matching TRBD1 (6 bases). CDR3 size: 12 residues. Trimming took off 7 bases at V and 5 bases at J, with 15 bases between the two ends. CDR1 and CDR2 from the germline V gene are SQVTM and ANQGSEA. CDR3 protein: CSAQQGTHEQYF. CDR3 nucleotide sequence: TGCAGCGCACAACAGGGTACCCACGAGCAGTACTTC.

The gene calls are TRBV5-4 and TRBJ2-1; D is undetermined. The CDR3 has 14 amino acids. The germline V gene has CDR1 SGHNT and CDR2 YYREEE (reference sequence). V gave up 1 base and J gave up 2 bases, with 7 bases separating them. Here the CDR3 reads CASSLLRPYNEQFF. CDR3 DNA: TGTGCCAGCAGCTTGTTAAGACCCTACAATGAGCAGTTCTTC.

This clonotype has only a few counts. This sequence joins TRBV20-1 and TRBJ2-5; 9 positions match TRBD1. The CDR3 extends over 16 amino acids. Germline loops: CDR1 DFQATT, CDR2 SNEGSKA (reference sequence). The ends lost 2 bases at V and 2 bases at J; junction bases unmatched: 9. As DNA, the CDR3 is TGCAGTGCTAGACCACTACGGGGACAGGGACAAGAGACCCAGTACTTC. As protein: CSARPLRGQGQETQYF.

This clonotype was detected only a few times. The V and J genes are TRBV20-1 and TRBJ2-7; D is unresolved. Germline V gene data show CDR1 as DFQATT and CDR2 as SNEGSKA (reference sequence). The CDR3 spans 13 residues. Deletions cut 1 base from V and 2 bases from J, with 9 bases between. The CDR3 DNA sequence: TGCAGTGCTAGAGCCACGTTTGCCTACGAGCAGTACTTC. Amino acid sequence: CSARATFAYEQYF.

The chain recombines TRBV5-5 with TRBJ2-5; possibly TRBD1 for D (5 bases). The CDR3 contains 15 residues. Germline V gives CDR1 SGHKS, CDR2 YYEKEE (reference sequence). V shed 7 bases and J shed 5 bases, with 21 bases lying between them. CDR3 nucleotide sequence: TGTGCCAGCCGAGTAAGAAGGGGTGGGAAGGAGACCCAGTACTTC. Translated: CASRVRRGGKETQYF.

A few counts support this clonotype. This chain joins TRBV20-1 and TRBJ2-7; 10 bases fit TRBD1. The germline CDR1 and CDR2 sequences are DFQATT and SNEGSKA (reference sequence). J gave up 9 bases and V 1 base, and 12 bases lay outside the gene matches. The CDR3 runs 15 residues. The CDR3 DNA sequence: TGCAGTGCTAGAGGGGGGGGGACAGGGGCCACCCTGCAGTACTTC. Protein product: CSARGGGTGATLQYF.

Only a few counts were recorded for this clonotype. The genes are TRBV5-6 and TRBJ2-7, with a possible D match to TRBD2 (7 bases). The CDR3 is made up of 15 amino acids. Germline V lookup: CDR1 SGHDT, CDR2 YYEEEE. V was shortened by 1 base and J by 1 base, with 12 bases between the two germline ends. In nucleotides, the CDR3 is TGTGCCAGCAGCTTGCGGGGGGCCGAATCCTACGAGCAGTACTTC. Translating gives CASSLRGAESYEQYF.

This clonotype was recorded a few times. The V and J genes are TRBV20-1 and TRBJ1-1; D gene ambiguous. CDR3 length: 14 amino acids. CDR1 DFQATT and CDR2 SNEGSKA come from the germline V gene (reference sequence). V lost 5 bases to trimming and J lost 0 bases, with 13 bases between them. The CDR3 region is CSAPTWTLNTEAFF. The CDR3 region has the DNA TGCAGTGCTCCTACCTGGACTTTGAACACTGAAGCTTTCTTT.

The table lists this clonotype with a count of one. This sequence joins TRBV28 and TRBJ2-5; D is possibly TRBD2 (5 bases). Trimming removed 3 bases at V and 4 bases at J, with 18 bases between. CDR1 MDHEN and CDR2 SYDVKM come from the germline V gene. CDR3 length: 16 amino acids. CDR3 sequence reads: CASSFADRPLAETQYF. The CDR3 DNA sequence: TGTGCCAGCAGTTTCGCTGACCGTCCGCTAGCAGAGACCCAGTACTTC.

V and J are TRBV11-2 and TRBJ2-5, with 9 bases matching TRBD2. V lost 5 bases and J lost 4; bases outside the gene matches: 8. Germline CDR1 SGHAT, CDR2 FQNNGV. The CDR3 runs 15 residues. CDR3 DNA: TGTGCCAGCAGCCATAGGACTAGCGCGGGAGAGACCCAGTACTTC. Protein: CASSHRTSAGETQYF.

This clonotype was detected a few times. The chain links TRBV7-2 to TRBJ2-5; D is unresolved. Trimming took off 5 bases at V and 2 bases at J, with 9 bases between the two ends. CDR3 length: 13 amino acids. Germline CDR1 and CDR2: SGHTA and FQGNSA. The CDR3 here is CASSPDWQETQYF. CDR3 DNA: TGTGCCAGCAGCCCCGACTGGCAAGAGACCCAGTACTTC.